The 7 T cell receptor beta chains listed next were all sequenced from one sample in a study of cytomegalovirus exposure and HLA in healthy donors (dated by TCRdb to the late 2010s). Library prep was done by the immunoSEQ multiplex PCR assay. For the multiplex PCR, a mixture combining 60 forward primers for TCR Vbeta segments and 13 reverse primers for TCR Jbeta segments was used. As stored in TCRdb, this immuneACCESS dataset retains in-frame rearrangements with V and J assigned. A fraction of the clones does not appear; measured against another copy, unresolved V genes explain less than half of the discrepancy, and the remainder lacks a known reason. The sample data list about 130,000 clones, and about four fifths of these were observed just once. More than 3.5% of the sample is held by the ten biggest clonotypes. Sequenced input: PBMCs. Receptors were obtained from a woman aged 40 to 49 in good health and CMV-seropositive.

CDR3 protein: CASSLDPSRGETQYF. CDR3 coding DNA: TGTGCCAGCAGCTTAGACCCCTCCCGGGGAGAGACCCAGTACTTC. V usage is TRBV11-2 and J usage is TRBJ2-5; D might be TRBD2 (5 bases). Trimming stripped 0 bases from V and 4 bases from J, with 12 bases between. There are 15 residues in the CDR3. Germline V gene sequence: CDR1 SGHAT, CDR2 FQNNGV.

Concerning this clone: A read error may account for a junction end that differs from germline. The chain carries TRBV5-1 and TRBJ1-4, with TRBD1 identical over 11 bases. CDR1 is SGHRS, CDR2 YFSETQ, per germline. CDR3 length: 15 residues. CDR3 protein: CASSSGQGAKEKLFF. The CDR3 bases are TGCGCCAGCAGCTCTGGACAGGGGGCTAAGGAAAAACTGTTTTTT. The whole variable domain, remainder taken from reference TRBV5-1 and TRBJ1-4, is KAGVTQTPRYLIKTRGQQVTLSCSPISGHRSVSWYQQTPGQGLQFLFEYFSETQRNKGNFPGRFSGRQFSNSRSEMNVSTLELGDSALYLCASSSGQGAKEKLFFGSGTQLSVL.

This chain connects TRBV4-1 to TRBJ2-1; 8 bases are shared with TRBD1. Germline V lookup: CDR1 MGHRA, CDR2 YSYEKL. With 2 bases clipped from V and 6 bases from J, the junction kept 6 bases outside the gene matches. The CDR3 contains 15 residues. This CDR3 reads CASSQTGTGLNEQFF. Here the CDR3 DNA reads TGCGCCAGCAGCCAAACCGGGACAGGCCTCAATGAGCAGTTCTTC.

V gene TRBV2 combines with J gene TRBJ1-3; D ambiguous. The CDR3 runs to 16 residues. Germline V gives CDR1 SNHLY, CDR2 FYNNEI. V was pared by 6 bases and J by 0 bases, with 15 bases between. The CDR3 DNA sequence: TGTGCCAGCAGAGGTTTAGGACTGAACTCTGGAAACACCATATATTTT. It is translated as CASRGLGLNSGNTIYF.

V is TRBV5-5 and J is TRBJ2-7; 7 nucleotides match TRBD2. This CDR3 region has 14 residues. Trimming cost V 3 bases and J 4 bases; bases outside gene matches: 7. Germline CDR1 is SGHKS and CDR2 is YYEKEE (reference sequence). CDR3 nucleotide sequence: TGTGCCAGCAGCTCGGGGTTCGGGGGGTACGAGCAGTACTTC. This gives the protein CASSSGFGGYEQYF.

This chain connects TRBV5-1 to TRBJ1-5; possibly TRBD1 for D (5 bases). CDR1 is SGHRS and CDR2 is YFSETQ in the germline V gene. The CDR3 loop spans 15 amino acids. The V end was cut by 4 bases, the J end by 4 bases, with 15 bases between. CDR3 DNA: TGCGCCAGCAGCGAGACCGGCGGGGGAAATCAGCCCCAGCATTTT. Its translation is CASSETGGGNQPQHF.

The chain recombines TRBV5-1 with TRBJ1-1, with 7 bases fitting TRBD1. The CDR3 contains 14 residues. The junction had 8 bases not matched to a gene; V was cut back by 4 bases and J by 5 bases. CDR1 and CDR2 (germline): SGHRS, YFSETQ. CDR3 amino acids: CASSLDRVLTEAFF. The CDR3, as DNA: TGCGCCAGCAGCCTCGACAGGGTACTGACTGAAGCTTTCTTT.